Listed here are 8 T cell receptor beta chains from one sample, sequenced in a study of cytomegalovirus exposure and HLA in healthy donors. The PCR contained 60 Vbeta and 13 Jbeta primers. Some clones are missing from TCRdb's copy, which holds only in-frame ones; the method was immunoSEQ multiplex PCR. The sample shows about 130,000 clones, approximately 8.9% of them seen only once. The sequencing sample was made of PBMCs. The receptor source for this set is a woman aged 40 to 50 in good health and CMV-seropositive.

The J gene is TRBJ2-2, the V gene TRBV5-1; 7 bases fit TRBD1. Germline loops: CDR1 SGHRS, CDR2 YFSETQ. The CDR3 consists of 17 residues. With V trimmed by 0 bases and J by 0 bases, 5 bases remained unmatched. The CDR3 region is CASSLERGLTNTGELFF. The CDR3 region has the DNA TGCGCCAGCAGCTTGGAAAGGGGGCTGACGAACACCGGGGAGCTGTTTTTT.

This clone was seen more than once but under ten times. The CDR3 reads CASSLLQGVTGELFF. The CDR3 DNA is TGCGCCAGCAGCTTGTTACAGGGGGTTACCGGGGAGCTGTTTTTT. The rearrangement joins TRBV5-1 to TRBJ2-2, with 8 bases lining up with TRBD1. The CDR3 length is 15 residues. Germline CDR1 SGHRS, CDR2 YFSETQ. V dropped 1 base and J dropped 5; count of bases not matched to a gene: 4.

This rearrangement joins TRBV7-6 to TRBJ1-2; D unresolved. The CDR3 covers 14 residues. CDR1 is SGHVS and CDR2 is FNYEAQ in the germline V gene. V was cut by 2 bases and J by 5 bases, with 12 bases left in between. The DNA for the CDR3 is TGTGCCAGCAGCTTAATTGGAGAGGAGTATGGCTACACCTTC. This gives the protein CASSLIGEEYGYTF.

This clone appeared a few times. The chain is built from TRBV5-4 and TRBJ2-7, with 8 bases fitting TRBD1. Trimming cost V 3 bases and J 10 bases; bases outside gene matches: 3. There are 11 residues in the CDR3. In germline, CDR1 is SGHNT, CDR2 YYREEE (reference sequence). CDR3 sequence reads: CASSSGTGQYF. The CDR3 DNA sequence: TGTGCCAGCAGCTCAGGGACAGGACAGTACTTC.

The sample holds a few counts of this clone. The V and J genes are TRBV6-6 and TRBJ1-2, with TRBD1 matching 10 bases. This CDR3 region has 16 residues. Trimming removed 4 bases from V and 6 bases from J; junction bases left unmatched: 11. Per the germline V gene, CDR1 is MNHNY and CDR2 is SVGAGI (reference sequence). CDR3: CASSSAQDRGIDGYTF. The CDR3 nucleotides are TGTGCCAGCAGTTCCGCTCAGGACAGGGGGATTGATGGCTACACCTTC.

The CDR3 coding sequence is TGTGCCAGCAGCATCAGAACCTCTGGGGCCAACGTCCTGACTTTC. It specifies CASSIRTSGANVLTF. J is TRBJ2-6 and V is TRBV7-9; D is unresolved. The germline V gene has CDR1 SEHNR and CDR2 FQNEAQ (reference sequence). CDR3 length: 15 amino acids. V was pared by 5 bases and J by 0 bases, with 8 bases between.

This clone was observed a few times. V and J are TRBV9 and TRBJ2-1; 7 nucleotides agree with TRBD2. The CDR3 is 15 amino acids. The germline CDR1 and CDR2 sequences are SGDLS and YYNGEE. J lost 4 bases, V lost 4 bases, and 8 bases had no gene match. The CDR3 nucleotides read TGTGCCAGCAGCTCCAGCGTGGGGGGGTACAATGAGCAGTTCTTC. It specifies CASSSSVGGYNEQFF.

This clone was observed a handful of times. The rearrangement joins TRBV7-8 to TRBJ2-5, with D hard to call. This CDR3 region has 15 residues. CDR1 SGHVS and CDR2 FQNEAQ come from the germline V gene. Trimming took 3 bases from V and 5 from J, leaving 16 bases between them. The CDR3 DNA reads TGTGCCAGCAGCTTTTGGGCACAACCTGTGGAGACCCAGTACTTC. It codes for CASSFWAQPVETQYF.